This T cell receptor (beta chain) comes out of a study of shared clonotypes between healthy human individuals. Remarks on this clone: Other nucleotide sequences in the sample specify the same CDR3.

Clones were sequenced by immunoSEQ multiplex PCR, and TCRdb holds only the in-frame ones, with some missing. Of 2 million to 3 million clones detected, 93% appear once; the ten largest clones hold 0.36%. CDR1 and CDR2 (germline): MDHEN, SYDVKM. There are 12 residues in the CDR3. Trimming removed 3 bases at V and 2 bases at J, with 5 bases between. The chain combines TRBV28 with TRBJ2-7; a weak D match, TRBD1 (5 bases). Input material: naive CD4+ T cells from PBMCs. Subset noted: CD45RA+ positively selected. The TCR sequence derives from a man aged 18 to 30 in good health. Some clones in this sample may be carry-over from other donors' samples. The CDR3 reads CASSLTAYEQYF. CDR3 nucleotides: TGTGCCAGCAGTTTGACAGCCTACGAGCAGTACTTC.